This T cell receptor (beta chain) was recovered during a study of T cells expressing NK-cell markers (TCRdb year 2020). With respect to the entire study: TCR beta-chain repertoires were profiled in sorted CD3+CD56+NKG2C+, CD3+CD56+NKG2C- and CD3+CD56-NKG2C+ T-cell subsets from about 8 donors. Among the eight sequenced donors, only one was HCMV-seronegative, while the other seven were HCMV-seropositive. All eight donors whose samples were sequenced were randomly selected healthy volunteers, three of them men and five women. Sequencing of the libraries produced 2 x 150 bp reads on Illumina HiSeq 2000/2500, MiSeq or NextSeq.

HCMV-specific IgG was detected in serum with a commercial ELISA kit to determine HCMV serostatus. Peripheral blood mononuclear cells were isolated from blood by Ficoll density gradient centrifugation. The reads were generated on an Illumina HiSeq 2000. The TCR beta cDNA libraries were made using 5'RACE template switching, a step that added both a universal primer site and unique molecular identifiers. Priming for cDNA synthesis came from the TCR beta constant segment, and two successive PCR amplification steps followed. The authors' pipeline ran thus. MIGEC handled demultiplexing of the reads and grouping by UMI, while MiTCR was used to assemble and quantify clonotypes. To remove erroneous sequences, TCR cDNA sequences were retained only when supported by two or more reads. The tcR package was used for downstream repertoire analysis, with clonotypes matched between fractions based on CDR3 nucleotide sequence plus V segment. VDJmatch was used to annotate antigen specificity against VDJdb, with one amino acid substitution in CDR3 permitted. TCRdb reprocessed the reads, and each CDR3 protein sequence is entered once, without DNA. TCRdb's processing, not the study's, gives the V and J calls here. The sample has around 470,000 distinct CDR3 sequences on record. Together, the top ten hold about 1.5% of the sample.

The research as a whole found: It remained unclear whether the expanded NKG2C-expressing T cell clones were specific for HCMV antigens. Those dominant clonotypes were again the most abundant among CD3+CD56-NKG2C+ cells in a handful of donors, at roughly 25-60.1%. In five to seven donors, the dominant CD3+CD56+NKG2C+ clonotypes were found to rank among the top 10 CD8+ clonotypes and to make up roughly 1.0-7.0% of CD8+ T cells.

As to this clonotype: Its recognized antigen is unknown.

The clonotype was recovered from a woman between 50 and 59 years old in good health. Donor details come from another sample of the same person, matched by shared clones. The sample comprised blood T cells: a sorted CD56 or NKG2C T cell subset, CD4+ or CD8+ T cells, or bulk PBMC T cells (not recorded which).

The CDR3 protein sequence reads: CASSPQLSNEQFF. The rearranged chain carries TRBV4-1 and TRBJ2-1. The CDR3 runs 13 residues from the cysteine to the phenylalanine. No DNA has been recorded. According to the germline V gene, CDR1 reads MGHRA and CDR2 reads YSYEKL.